This TCR beta chain was captured in a study of shared clonotypes between healthy human individuals. Template for every sorted-subset replicate PCR totaled approximately 0.2 ug DNA, roughly 30,000 T cell genomes. Per the original data handling: Filtering differed because ImmunoSEQ produced junction-only sequences that carried no quality scores. Sequencing was performed with immunoSEQ multiplex PCR; in TCRdb, only in-frame clones are kept and a portion is missing. V and J calls and clone size are given by that table; D and trimming were obtained from the DNA. Of around 600,000 clones listed, approximately 95% are singletons. Study-level findings and limits: Owing to a small donor count, the genetic and exposure-history diversity represented was limited.

The germline V gene has CDR1 LGHNA and CDR2 YNFKEQ. V was shortened by 1 base and J by 7 bases, with 16 bases between the two germline ends. The CDR3 spans 16 residues. A word on this clone: The target antigen is unknown.

It was CD45RO-negative cells, positively selected for CCR7, that made up naive CD8 cells, with terminally differentiated effector memory CD45RA+ cells excluded. The material sequenced was naive CD8+ T cells sorted from blood. V and J are TRBV4-2 and TRBJ2-2; a possible D gene is TRBD1 (6 bases). This clonotype was sampled from a woman in her twenties or thirties in good health. CDR3 sequence: CASSQVHRDPGGELFF. The CDR3 nucleotides are TGTGCCAGCAGCCAAGTTCACAGGGATCCGGGCGGGGAGCTGTTTTTT.